These 3 T cell receptor beta chains were sequenced from one sample in a study of cytomegalovirus exposure and HLA in healthy donors. Only in-frame clones appear in the TCRdb table, and some are missing; sequencing was by immunoSEQ multiplex PCR. The sample lists more than 90,000 clones; roughly 86% were seen once. The sample was PBMCs. These receptors were collected from a man between 18 and 29 years old in good health and CMV-seronegative.

This chain uses TRBV2 with TRBJ2-7; tentatively, D is TRBD1 (6 bases). Germline V gives CDR1 SNHLY, CDR2 FYNNEI. V lost 11 bases and J lost 4, with 12 bases in between. The CDR3 is made up of 11 amino acids. The CDR3 DNA follows: TGTGCCGGAGCAGGGGCGTACGAGCAGTACTTC. It codes for CAGAGAYEQYF.

This chain links TRBV29-1 with TRBJ2-1, with TRBD1 matching 7 bases. The CDR3 loop spans 13 amino acids. CDR1 is SQVTM, CDR2 ANQGSEA, per germline. V shed 8 bases, J shed 6 bases, and the junction held 10 bases outside the gene matches. The CDR3 DNA follows: TGCAGCTCCAATCCGACAGGGAGCAATGAGCAGTTCTTC. Translated: CSSNPTGSNEQFF.

Only one count was recorded for this clone. The chain employs TRBV6-6 and TRBJ2-1; 7 bases are a match to TRBD1. Germline CDR1 reads MNHNY; CDR2 reads SVGAGI (reference sequence). The J segment lost 6 bases and the V segment lost 7 bases, leaving 9 bases of the junction unmatched. This CDR3 spans 14 amino acids. Here the CDR3 DNA reads TGTGCCAGCACCAAACAGGGGACGGGCAATGAGCAGTTCTTC. The encoded protein is CASTKQGTGNEQFF.